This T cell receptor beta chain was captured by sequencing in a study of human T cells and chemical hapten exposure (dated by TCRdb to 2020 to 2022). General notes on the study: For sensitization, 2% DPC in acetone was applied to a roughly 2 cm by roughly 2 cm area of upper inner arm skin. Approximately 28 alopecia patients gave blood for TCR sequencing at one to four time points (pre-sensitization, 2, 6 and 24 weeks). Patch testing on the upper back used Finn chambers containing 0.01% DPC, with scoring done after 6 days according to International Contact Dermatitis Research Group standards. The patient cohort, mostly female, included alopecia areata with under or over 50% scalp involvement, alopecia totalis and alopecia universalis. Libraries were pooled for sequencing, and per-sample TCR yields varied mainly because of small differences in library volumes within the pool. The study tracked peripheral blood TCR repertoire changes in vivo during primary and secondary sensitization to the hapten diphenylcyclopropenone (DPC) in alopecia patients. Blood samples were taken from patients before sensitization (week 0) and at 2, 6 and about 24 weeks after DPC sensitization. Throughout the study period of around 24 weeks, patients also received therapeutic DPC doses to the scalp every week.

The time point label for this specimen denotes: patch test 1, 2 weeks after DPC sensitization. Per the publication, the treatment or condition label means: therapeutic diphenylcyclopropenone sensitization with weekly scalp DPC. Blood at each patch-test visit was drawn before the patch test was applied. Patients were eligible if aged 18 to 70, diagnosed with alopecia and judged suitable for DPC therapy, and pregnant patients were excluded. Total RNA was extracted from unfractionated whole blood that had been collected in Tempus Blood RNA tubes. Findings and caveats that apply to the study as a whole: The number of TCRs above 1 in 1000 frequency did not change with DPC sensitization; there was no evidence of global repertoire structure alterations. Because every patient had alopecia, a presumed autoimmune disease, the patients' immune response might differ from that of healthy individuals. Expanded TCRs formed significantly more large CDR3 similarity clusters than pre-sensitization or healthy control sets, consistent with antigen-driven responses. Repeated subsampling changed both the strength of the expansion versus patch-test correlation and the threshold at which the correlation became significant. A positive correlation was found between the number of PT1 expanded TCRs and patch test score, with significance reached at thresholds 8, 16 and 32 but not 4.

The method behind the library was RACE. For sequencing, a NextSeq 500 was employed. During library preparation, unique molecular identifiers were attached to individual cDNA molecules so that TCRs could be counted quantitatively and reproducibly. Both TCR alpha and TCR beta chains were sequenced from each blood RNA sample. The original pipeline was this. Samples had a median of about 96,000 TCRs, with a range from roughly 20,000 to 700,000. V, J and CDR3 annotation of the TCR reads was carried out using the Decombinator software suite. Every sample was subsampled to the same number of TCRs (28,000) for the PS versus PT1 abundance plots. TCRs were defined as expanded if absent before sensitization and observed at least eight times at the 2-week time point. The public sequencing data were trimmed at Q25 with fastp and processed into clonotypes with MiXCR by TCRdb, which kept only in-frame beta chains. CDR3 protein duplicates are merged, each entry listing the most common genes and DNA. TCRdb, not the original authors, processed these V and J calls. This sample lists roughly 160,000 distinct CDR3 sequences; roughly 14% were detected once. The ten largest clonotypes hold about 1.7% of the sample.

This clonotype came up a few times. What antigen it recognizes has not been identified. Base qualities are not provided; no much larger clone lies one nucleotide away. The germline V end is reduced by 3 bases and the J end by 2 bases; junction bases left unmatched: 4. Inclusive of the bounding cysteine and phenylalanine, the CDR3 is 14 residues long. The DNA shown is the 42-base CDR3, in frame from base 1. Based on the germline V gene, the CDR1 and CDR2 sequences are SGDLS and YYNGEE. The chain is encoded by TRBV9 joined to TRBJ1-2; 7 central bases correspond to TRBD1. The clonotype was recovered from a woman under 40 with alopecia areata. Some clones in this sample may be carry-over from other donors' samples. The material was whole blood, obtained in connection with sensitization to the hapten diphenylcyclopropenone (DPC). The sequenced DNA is TGTGCCAGCAGCGAAACACAGGGGAACTATGGCTACACCTTC. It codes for CASSETQGNYGYTF.